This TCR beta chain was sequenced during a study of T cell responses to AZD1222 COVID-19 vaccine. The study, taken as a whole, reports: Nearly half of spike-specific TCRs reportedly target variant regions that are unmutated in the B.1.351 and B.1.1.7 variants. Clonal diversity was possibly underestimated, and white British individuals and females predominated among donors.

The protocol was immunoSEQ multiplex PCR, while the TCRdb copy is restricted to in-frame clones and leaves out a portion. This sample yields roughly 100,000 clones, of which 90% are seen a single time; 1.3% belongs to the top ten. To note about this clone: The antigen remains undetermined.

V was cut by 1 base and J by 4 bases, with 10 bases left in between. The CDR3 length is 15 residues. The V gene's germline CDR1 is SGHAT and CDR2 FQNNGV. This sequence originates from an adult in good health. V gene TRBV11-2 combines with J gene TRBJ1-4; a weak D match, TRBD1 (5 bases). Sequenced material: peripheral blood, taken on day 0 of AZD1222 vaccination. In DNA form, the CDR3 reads TGTGCCAGCAGCTTAGTGGGGGGACGTAATGAAAAACTGTTTTTT. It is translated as CASSLVGGRNEKLFF.